This TCR beta chain was observed in a study of cytomegalovirus exposure and HLA in healthy donors (dated by TCRdb to 2016 to 2017). Study-wide context: An earlier analysis of roughly 610 of the donors reported about 260 Gb of sequence data and around 110 million unique TCR beta sequences obtained from about 170 million T cells. An early release that covered several hundred HLA-typed donors contained about 300 gigabases of sequencing data and tens of millions of unique TCR sequences. Among the roughly 400 genotyped donors, around 81% belonged to the genetic ancestry cluster associated with self-reported Caucasian donors. The study was designed to test whether signatures of past pathogen exposure could be identified by cataloging public T cell receptors. The study used immunosequencing to profile the T cell repertoires of about 670 subjects and linked those repertoires to cytomegalovirus serostatus. A separate validation cohort of about 110 different subjects was used in addition to the 666-subject first cohort. To predict cytomegalovirus infection status, the study combined high-throughput TCR immunosequencing, statistical association of individual TCRs with disease status, and machine learning. A later analysis re-examined previously published TCR beta repertoires from about 700 donors and added high-resolution HLA genotyping to investigate patterns of TCR occurrence. The later analysis used no new phenotypic data to find candidate immune exposures, relying instead on TCR beta sequences and their occurrence across donors. An earlier analysis of approximately 580 of the donors used high-throughput TCR beta sequencing to judge whether each TCR beta V gene segment behaved as functional or pseudogenic. Donor age, sex, ethnicity and CMV serostatus were collected together with the repertoire data. A later genetic analysis took genome-wide SNP genotypes for about 55% of the 666 donors and used that subset as a discovery cohort. All discovery cohort repertoires had been generated using a single sequencing platform. Class I and class II HLA loci were covered by the typing at four-digit resolution. The number of donors typed differed by locus, with about 629-640 for A, B, C, DRB1 and DQB1, 522 for DQA1, under 610 for DPA1, and roughly 450 for DPB1. Five DR-DQ haplotypes were treated as single units for association and clustering because of strong linkage in the cohort. On average, about 240,000 unique TCR beta nucleotide sequences were sequenced per donor among fewer than 500 genotyped donors of the cohort, with about 17% of those sequences being non-productive. What the study reported, not specific to this receptor: According to a later analysis, parvovirus B19, influenza, CMV and Epstein-Barr virus appeared linked to several top co-occurrence clusters. In this cohort, only TCR beta chains were sequenced, and detectable features were limited by the absence of alpha or paired-chain data. A later analysis found that HLA-associated TCR beta chains were more clonally expanded and had lower generation probabilities than equally common non-associated chains. The study listed over 150 TCR beta chains as associated with cytomegalovirus. It was suggested by the authors that the approach could potentially be generalized to other disease states and immunological phenotypes. The presence/absence analyses assumed that sequencing depth was roughly uniform across donors, and that assumption may not be true. A further reported finding was that TCR beta sequences accurately predicted the HLA-A and HLA-B alleles for most subjects in the first cohort. In both the original and validation cohorts, the classifier was reported to diagnose cytomegalovirus status with high specificity and sensitivity. The sequencing pipeline was judged likely to have produced a cluster of highly shared sequence variants as a technical artifact. A later genetic analysis associated a missense DCLRE1C variant with V-gene and J-gene trimming of TCR beta chains, and an independent cohort replicated the association. Linkage disequilibrium might explain the correlated functional status among segregating V segments, but an unknown experimental factor could not be ruled out. In a later analysis, some 18,000 TCR beta sequences were associated with specific HLA alleles at a false discovery rate of 0.05. In vitro tests confirmed that a few of the cytomegalovirus-associated TCR beta chains recognize cytomegalovirus antigens. In a later analysis, most CMV-associated TCR beta chains were found to appear HLA-restricted, with HLA associations seemingly driven largely by CMV exposure. Because some donors lacked HLA typing at each locus, the association tests relied only on the typed subset. When HLA alleles, especially DR and DQ, strongly co-occurred, attributing TCR associations to individual alleles was difficult. In a later analysis, the rate of TCR association differed among HLA loci, with DRB1 alleles having the most associated TCRs and HLA-C alleles having the fewest. For the cohort, immune exposure information was limited to CMV serostatus. Broadly in line with IMGT annotations, most TCR beta V segments showed up in productive rearrangements about 87% or about 30% of the time in an earlier analysis of several hundred of the donors. Because the 87-base-pair reads could not distinguish some IMGT-functional V segments, including TRBV6-2 and TRBV6-3, those segments were excluded. Because counts were too low, about 18 rarely observed V segments, including chromosome 9 orphons, were excluded from the earlier analysis of under 650 of the donors. Most TCR sequences were seen in very few donors, while some public TCRs were found in many individuals. Compared with the approximately 700-donor mean, donors in an Asian-associated ancestry cluster had fewer N-insertions in productive TCRs, according to a later genetic analysis.

The germline V gene gives CDR1 as MDHEN and CDR2 as SYDVKM. Trimming removed 2 bases from V and 2 bases from J; the gene matches leave 4 bases unexplained. CDR3 length: 16 amino acids, cysteine to phenylalanine. CDR3 DNA only is kept here, 48 bases in frame from base 1. On this clone itself: The antigen it binds to is not known. The record has no base qualities; no much larger clone is one base away.

In total, 500 to 700 healthy bone marrow donors made up the cohort. Cohort members were all nominally healthy when sampled, although unrecorded immune exposures were likely present. The donor tested CMV seronegative and was one of the 352 seronegative cohort members. A peripheral blood sample was collected from each donor, and TCR beta sequencing was performed on peripheral blood mononuclear cells. The Qiagen DNeasy Blood Extraction Kit was used to extract genomic DNA from the blood cell samples. Libraries were constructed by the immunoSEQ multiplex PCR assay. The multiplex PCR relied on a mix of 60 forward primers for TCR Vbeta segments and 13 reverse primers for TCR Jbeta segments. A multiplex PCR assay on genomic DNA amplified the CDR3 region of rearranged TCR beta genes. The Illumina HiSeq System was used to sequence the amplified TCR beta libraries as 87-base-pair reads. Per the source publication's procedure: In a later analysis, some 80 million unique TCR beta chains were counted across the approximately 620 repertoires, and some 10 million of these chains were shared by at least two donors. Raw reads were error-corrected and collapsed into unique sequences by a nearest-neighbor algorithm in which closely related sequences were merged to remove PCR and sequencing errors. V, D and J gene segments were assigned by aligning CDR3 sequences to IMGT reference sequences. Each retained sequence needed at least a six-nucleotide match to both a V gene segment and a J gene segment. Rearrangements were classified as productive when the CDR3 lacked stop codons and remained in frame with V and J, and all other rearrangements were classified as non-productive. Following IMGT convention, CDR3 was defined as the stretch from the second conserved V-encoded cysteine to the conserved J-encoded phenylalanine. The earlier analysis of fewer than 700 of the donors excluded sequences that lacked an unambiguous match to a single V gene segment. An earlier analysis of 550 to 650 of the donors classified V segments as functional when productive rearrangements were above 56.7% and as segregating when the standard deviation between donors was above 5%. A statistical classification framework was built for diagnosing cytomegalovirus status from the catalog of TCR beta chain sequences. In a later analysis, V and J genes were assigned by comparing TCR nucleotide sequences against IMGT/GENE-DB human TR gene sequences. In a later analysis, CDR3 sequences and most-parsimonious VDJ recombination scenarios were assigned using the TCRdist pipeline. A later analysis defined each TCR beta chain by its CDR3 amino acid sequence plus V-gene family, and excluded reads lacking a unique V-gene family. As a way to deal with suspected cross-contamination and a sequencing artifact, a later analysis dropped under 600 nucleotide sequences that were highly shared and had low generation probability. For each public chain, a later analysis derived a clonal expansion index from normalized ranks of inferred template counts within each repertoire. In a later analysis, generation probabilities were computed with a VDJ recombination model fitted to out-of-frame rearrangements, and the resulting probabilities were checked against IGoR. In a later analysis, hypergeometric tests were used to score TCR-TCR, TCR-HLA and TCR-CMV co-occurrence, with a repertoire-size bias correction applied to TCR pairs. In a later analysis, false discovery rates were estimated by permuting HLA or CMV assignments 20 times. In a later analysis, co-occurring TCRs were grouped using DBSCAN, and TCRdist sequence similarity was added for clustering within HLA-allele-positive subsets. For co-occurrence clustering, repertoires with fewer than 30,000 or more than 120,000 public chains were excluded, along with about five repertoires with anomalous nucleotide sharing. The source is immuneACCESS, and TCRdb retained only in-frame sequences with V and J called. Part of the clones is not carried over; for the studies checked, unresolved V genes explain less than half of this, and the remainder is unexplained. The V and J calls and clone size were taken over from that table, and D and trimming were inferred from the DNA. The sample table lists fewer than 250,000 clones, roughly 84% of them with a count of one. Over 1.1% of the sample belongs to the ten largest clones.

This chain is built from TRBV28 and TRBJ2-2; the junction holds 8 bases that match TRBD1. Sequences were obtained from PBMCs. This receptor was taken from a girl aged 5-17 years in good health and CMV-seronegative. CDR3 sequence: CASSLGGQGNTGELFF. The DNA sequence is TGTGCCAGCAGTTTAGGAGGACAGGGCAACACCGGGGAGCTGTTTTTT.